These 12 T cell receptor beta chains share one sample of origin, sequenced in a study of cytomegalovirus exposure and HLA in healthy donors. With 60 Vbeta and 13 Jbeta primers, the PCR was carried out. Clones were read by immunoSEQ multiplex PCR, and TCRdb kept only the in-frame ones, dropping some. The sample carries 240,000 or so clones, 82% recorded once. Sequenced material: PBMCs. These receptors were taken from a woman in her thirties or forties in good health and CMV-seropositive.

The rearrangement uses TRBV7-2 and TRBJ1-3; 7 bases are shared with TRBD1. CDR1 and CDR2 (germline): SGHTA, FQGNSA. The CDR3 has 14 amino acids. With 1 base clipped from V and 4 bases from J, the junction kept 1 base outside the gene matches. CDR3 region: CASSLVGQGNTIYF. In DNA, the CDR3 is TGTGCCAGCAGCTTAGTGGGACAGGGAAACACCATATATTTT.

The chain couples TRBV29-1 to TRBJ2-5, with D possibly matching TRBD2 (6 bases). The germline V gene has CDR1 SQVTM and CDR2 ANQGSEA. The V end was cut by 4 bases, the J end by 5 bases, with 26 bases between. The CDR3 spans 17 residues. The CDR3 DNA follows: TGCAGCGTTGGCGGGGTTTCAGGCAACTCTCCCCGGGAGACCCAGTACTTC. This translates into CSVGGVSGNSPRETQYF.

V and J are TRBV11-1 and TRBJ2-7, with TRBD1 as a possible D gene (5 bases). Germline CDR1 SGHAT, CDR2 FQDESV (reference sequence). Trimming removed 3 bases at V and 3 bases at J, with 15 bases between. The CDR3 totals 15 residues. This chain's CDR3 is CASSFQGMSGYEQYF. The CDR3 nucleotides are TGTGCCAGCAGCTTCCAGGGTATGAGTGGCTACGAGCAGTACTTC.

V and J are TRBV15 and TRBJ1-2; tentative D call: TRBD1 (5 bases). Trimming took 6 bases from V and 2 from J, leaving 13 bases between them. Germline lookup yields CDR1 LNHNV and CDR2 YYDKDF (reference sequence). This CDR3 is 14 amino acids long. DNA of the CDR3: TGTGCCACCAGTTTTCAGGGAGGGAACTATGGCTACACCTTC. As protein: CATSFQGGNYGYTF.

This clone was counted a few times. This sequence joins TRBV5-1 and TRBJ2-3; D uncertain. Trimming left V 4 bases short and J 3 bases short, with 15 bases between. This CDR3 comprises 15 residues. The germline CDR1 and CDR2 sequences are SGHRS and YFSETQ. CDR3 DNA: TGCGCCAGCAGCCCCGGAGTATTAGCAACAGATACGCAGTATTTT. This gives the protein CASSPGVLATDTQYF.

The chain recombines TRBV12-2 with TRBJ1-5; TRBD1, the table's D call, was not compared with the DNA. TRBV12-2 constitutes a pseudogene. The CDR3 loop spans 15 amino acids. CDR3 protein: CASRYMGQDFQPQHF. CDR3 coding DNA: TGTGCAAGTCGCTACATGGGACAGGACTTTCAGCCCCAGCATTTT.

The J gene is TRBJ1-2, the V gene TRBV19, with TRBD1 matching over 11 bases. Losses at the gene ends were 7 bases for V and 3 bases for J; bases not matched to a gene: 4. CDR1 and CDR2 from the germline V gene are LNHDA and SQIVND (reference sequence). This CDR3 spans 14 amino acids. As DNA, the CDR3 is TGTGCCAGTACCTCGGGACAGGGGGACTATGGCTACACCTTC. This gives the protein CASTSGQGDYGYTF.

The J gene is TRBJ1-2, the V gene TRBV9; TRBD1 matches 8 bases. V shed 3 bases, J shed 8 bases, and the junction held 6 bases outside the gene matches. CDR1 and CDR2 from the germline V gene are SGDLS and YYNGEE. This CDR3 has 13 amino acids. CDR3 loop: CASSETGERGYTF. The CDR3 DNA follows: TGTGCCAGCAGCGAGACAGGGGAACGGGGCTACACCTTC.

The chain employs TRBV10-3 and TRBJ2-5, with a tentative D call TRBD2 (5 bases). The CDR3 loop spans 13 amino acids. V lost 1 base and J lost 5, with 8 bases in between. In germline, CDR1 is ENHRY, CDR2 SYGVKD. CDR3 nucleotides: TGTGCCATCAGTGAGTACGGGGAGGAGACCCAGTACTTC. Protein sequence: CAISEYGEETQYF.

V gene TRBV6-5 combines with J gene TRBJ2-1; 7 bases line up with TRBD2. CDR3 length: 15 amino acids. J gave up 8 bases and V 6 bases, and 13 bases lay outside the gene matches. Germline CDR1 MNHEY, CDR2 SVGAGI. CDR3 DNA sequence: TGTGCCAGCAGAACGGGGCCAAGCGGGGCCCATGAGCAGTTCTTC. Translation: CASRTGPSGAHEQFF.

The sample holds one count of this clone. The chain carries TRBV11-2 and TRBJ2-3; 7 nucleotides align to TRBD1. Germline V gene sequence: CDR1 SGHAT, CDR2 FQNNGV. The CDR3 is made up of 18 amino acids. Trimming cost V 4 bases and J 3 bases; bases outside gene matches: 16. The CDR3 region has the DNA TGTGCCAGCAGCTCACGTACCTTATTAGGGGGCAGGACAGATACGCAGTATTTT. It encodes CASSSRTLLGGRTDTQYF.

In DNA form, the CDR3 reads TGTGCCGGGGGACAGGCGAACACTGAAGCTTTCTTT. This codes for CAGGQANTEAFF. The gene calls are TRBV30 and TRBJ1-1, with 8 nucleotides matching TRBD1. The germline V gene encodes CDR1 GTSNPN and CDR2 SVGIG (reference sequence). V shed 8 bases, J shed 1 base, and the junction held 3 bases outside the gene matches. This CDR3 contains 12 residues.